This TCR beta chain appears in the sequencing data of a study of T-cell reconstitution after alpha-beta-depleted transplantation in children. Deletions cut 0 bases from V and 7 bases from J, with 13 bases between. CDR3 length: 16 amino acids. Germline assignment: CDR1 MNHEY and CDR2 SVGAGI. This clonotype was seen a few times. Its specificity is not known. Study results and limitations: Hyperexpanded clones declined; after one year, newly produced T cells mostly supplied diversity. In patients about two months after transplant, alpha-beta T cells reportedly arose from several hundred expanded graft clones.

Researchers prepared the TCRbeta library using unique molecular identifiers, the study reports. TCRdb recomputed calls from the PCR reads with MiXCR, one row per CDR3 protein. Of about 980,000 distinct CDR3 sequences in the sample, about 26% were seen once. The source was PBMCs, mostly from graft donor cells, collected 360 days after TCRalphabeta/CD19-depleted stem cell transplant. This chain uses TRBV6-5 with TRBJ1-6; the D gene is possibly TRBD1 (5 bases). This sequence was found in a boy under two years old who had a stem cell transplant for SCID, so the T cells may come from the graft donor. The CDR3 sequence is CASSYSKGAQNSPLHF. DNA for the CDR3: TGTGCCAGCAGTTACTCGAAAGGGGCTCAGAATTCACCCCTCCACTTT.